Each of the 18 T cell receptor beta chains below was sequenced from the same sample in a study of Tregs in tolerant kidney transplant recipients. The assay was immunoSEQ multiplex PCR, and TCRdb's table has in-frame clones only and misses some. The table gives fewer than 35,000 clones; the top ten clones make up approximately 7.3% of it. The sample here was CD8+ T cells from blood, taken before the transplant. All receptors derive from a human donor who received a combined kidney and bone marrow transplant.

To note about this clone: Read sequence stops 3 residues before the CDR3 end, and the germline J gene provides the missing end. The V gene is TRBV7-8, the J gene TRBJ2-7; 8 positions agree with TRBD1. Losses at the gene ends were 6 bases for V and 2 bases for J; bases not matched to a gene: 6. The CDR3 consists of 14 residues. Germline V gene data show CDR1 as SGHVS and CDR2 as FQNEAQ. Partial CDR3 DNA: TGTGCCAGCAGTACGCCGGGACAGGCCTACGAG. Encoded protein: CASSTPGQAYE. The whole CDR3 protein reads CASSTPGQAYEQYF.

As concerns this clone: The DNA ends 3 residues before the CDR3 does, and the rest of the CDR3 is filled in from the germline J gene. J is TRBJ2-3 and V is TRBV7-6; TRBD1 is a possible D gene (5 bases). Germline CDR1 and CDR2: SGHVS and FNYEAQ. The CDR3 is 15 amino acids. V lost 5 bases and J 6 bases, leaving 18 bases between the germline ends. The CDR3 loop is CASSPPAGLGDTQYF. The sequenced part of the CDR3 DNA is TGTGCCAGCAGCCCCCCAGCAGGGTTGGGGGATACG.

With regard to this clone: Read coverage stops 3 residues before the CDR3 terminus; the germline J gene supplies the remainder. The chain has TRBV2 and TRBJ2-4; D is possibly TRBD1 (7 bases). Trimming took off 6 bases at V and 6 bases at J, with 18 bases between the two ends. The germline gives CDR1 SNHLY, CDR2 FYNNEI. The length of the CDR3 is 15 residues. The CDR3 loop is CASSTGGQHGNIQYF. The covered CDR3 bases are TGTGCCAGCAGCACCGGGGGACAGCATGGAAACATT.

To note about this clone: The DNA ends 3 residues before the CDR3 does, and the rest of the CDR3 is filled in from the germline J gene. The chain recombines TRBV20-1 with TRBJ2-3; 11 nucleotides agree with TRBD2. From germline, CDR1 is DFQATT and CDR2 SNEGSKA (reference sequence). With 5 bases clipped from V and 2 bases from J, the junction kept 3 bases outside the gene matches. The CDR3 spans 14 residues. The CDR3 loop reads CSASSGGYTDTQYF. The CDR3 DNA, read in part, is TGCAGTGCTTCTAGCGGGGGGTACACAGATACG.

Remarks on this clone: The CDR3 goes on 3 residues after the read ends, and that part is filled in from the germline J gene. The rearrangement uses TRBV7-9 and TRBJ1-5; D not certain. The V gene's germline CDR1 is SEHNR and CDR2 FQNEAQ (reference sequence). The CDR3 is 12 amino acids. Trimming took off 5 bases at V and 2 bases at J, with 4 bases between the two ends. The DNA read from the CDR3 is TGTGCCAGCAGCGAGGGCAATCAGCCC. Translated, it gives CASSEGNQP. The entire CDR3 protein reads CASSEGNQPQHF.

As regards this clone: The CDR3 end falls 3 residues outside the read, so it is completed with the germline J gene. This chain links TRBV18 with TRBJ2-1; 7 nucleotides agree with TRBD1. The CDR3 runs 17 residues. Germline V gene data show CDR1 as KGHSH and CDR2 as LQKENI. Unmatched junction bases numbered 22, after V lost 8 bases and J lost 9 bases. CDR3 in amino acids: CASHGRTGNPGWGEQFF. The CDR3 DNA, read in part, is TGTGCCAGCCACGGACGGACAGGCAACCCCGGGTGGGGTGAG.

Turning to this clone: The sequenced fragment ends 3 residues before the CDR3 boundary, so the rest is inferred from the germline J gene. V usage is TRBV20-1 and J usage is TRBJ2-3, with 9 bases lining up with TRBD1. V lost 1 base and J lost 4; bases outside the gene matches: 3. CDR3 length equals 14 residues. CDR1 DFQATT and CDR2 SNEGSKA come from the germline V gene (reference sequence). CDR3 region: CSARVTGGPDTQYF. The part of the CDR3 DNA that was read is TGCAGTGCTAGAGTTACAGGGGGCCCAGATACG.

About this clone: The read terminates 3 residues ahead of where the CDR3 ends, so the germline J gene completes it. This rearrangement joins TRBV6-2 or TRBV6-3 to TRBJ2-2, with 7 bases aligning to TRBD1. Per the germline V gene, CDR1 is MNHEY and CDR2 is SVGEGT. The CDR3 is made up of 14 amino acids. Unmatched junction bases numbered 6, after V lost 8 bases and J lost 3 bases. CDR3 region: CASQGVGDTGELFF. The CDR3 bases that were read are TGTGCCAGCCAGGGGGTCGGAGACACCGGGGAG.

This CDR3 reads CASSEEANSNQPQHF. CDR3 DNA (partial): TGTGCCAGCAGTGAAGAAGCAAATAGCAATCAGCCC. The genes are TRBV6-1 and TRBJ1-5; D unresolved. The missing CDR3 end, 3 residues past where the read stops, is filled in from the germline J gene. Deletions cut 1 base from V and 0 bases from J, with 7 bases between. Looked up from germline, CDR1 is MNHNS and CDR2 is SASEGT. This CDR3 is 15 amino acids long.

Points on this clone: The read ends 3 residues early relative to the CDR3; the germline J gene fills the gap. This chain uses TRBV2 with TRBJ2-7, with 9 bases aligning to TRBD1. The CDR3 has 14 residues. CDR1 is SNHLY and CDR2 is FYNNEI in the germline V gene. V gave up 7 bases and J gave up 0 bases; unmatched junction bases: 4. CDR3 bases read: TGTGCCAGCATTCCGACAGGGGGCTCCTACGAG. Amino acids: CASIPTGGSYE. The whole CDR3 sequence reads CASIPTGGSYEQYF.

For this clone: The read ends 3 residues early relative to the CDR3; the germline J gene fills the gap. J is TRBJ2-7 and V is TRBV6-2 or TRBV6-3; 7 bases align to TRBD2. V shed 8 bases and J 3 bases; nucleotides not matched to a gene: 10. There are 14 residues in the CDR3. CDR1 and CDR2 (germline): MNHEY, SVGEGT. Partial CDR3 DNA: TGTGCCAGCGCCACCGGGGGACTAAACTACGAG. It is translated as CASATGGLNYE. The whole CDR3 reads CASATGGLNYEQYF.

A remark on this clone: The read finishes 3 residues shy of the CDR3 end, and the germline J gene is used to complete it. This chain links TRBV13 with TRBJ2-4; 8 nucleotides match TRBD1. This CDR3 has 17 residues. The V and J ends lost 4 bases and 6 bases, in that order; junction bases with no gene match: 14. CDR1 PRHDT and CDR2 FYEKMQ come from the germline V gene (reference sequence). The CDR3 here is CASSSRQGLSRGNIQYF. The CDR3 DNA, read in part, is TGTGCCAGCAGCTCACGACAGGGGCTATCTCGTGGAAACATT.

Turning to this clone: The read falls 3 residues short of the CDR3 end, and the missing part is taken from the germline J gene. The chain uses TRBV7-9 and TRBJ1-1; 10 nucleotides align to TRBD1. Germline V gene data show CDR1 as SEHNR and CDR2 as FQNEAQ (reference sequence). With V trimmed by 4 bases and J by 4 bases, 6 bases remained unmatched. The CDR3 is 15 amino acids. The CDR3 DNA, read in part, is TGTGCCAGCAGCTCGGTCGGACAGGGGGTCACTGAA. It encodes CASSSVGQGVTE. The full-length CDR3 reads as CASSSVGQGVTEAFF.

With regard to this clone: The DNA ends 3 residues before the CDR3 does, and the rest of the CDR3 is filled in from the germline J gene. The chain uses TRBV19 and TRBJ2-2, with unresolved D. The CDR3 is made up of 15 amino acids. CDR1 and CDR2 (germline): LNHDA, SQIVND (reference sequence). With 3 bases removed from V and 0 bases from J, the gap between germline ends came to 8 bases. CDR3: CASSMQATNTGELFF. The covered CDR3 bases are TGTGCCAGTAGTATGCAAGCGACGAACACCGGGGAG. The whole variable domain, remainder taken from reference TRBV19 and TRBJ2-2, is DGGITQSPKYLFRKEGQNVTLSCEQNLNHDAMYWYRQDPGQGLRLIYYSQIVNDFQKGDIAEGYSVSREKKESFPLTVTSAQKNPTAFYLCASSMQATNTGELFFGEGSRLTVL.

As regards this clone: The sequence runs out 3 residues before the end of the CDR3; the remainder is reconstructed from the germline J gene. The V gene is TRBV13, the J gene TRBJ1-2; D gene ambiguous. Germline V gene data show CDR1 as PRHDT and CDR2 as FYEKMQ (reference sequence). This CDR3 contains 15 residues. V gave up 3 bases and J gave up 0 bases, with 11 bases separating them. Incomplete CDR3 DNA: TGTGCCAGCAGCTTCTACAGACAACCTAACTATGGC. Its translation is CASSFYRQPNYG. The whole CDR3 reads CASSFYRQPNYGYTF.

Of note for this clone: Read data end 3 residues before the CDR3 end; the end is taken from the germline J gene. This chain uses TRBV18 with TRBJ1-3; D is undetermined. Germline CDR1 KGHSH, CDR2 LQKENI. This CDR3 contains 16 residues. The V gene lost 3 bases and the J gene lost 0 bases, with 12 bases spanning the gap. The chain's CDR3 is CASSPATISSGNTIYF. The DNA read from the CDR3 is TGTGCCAGCTCACCCGCGACTATTTCCTCTGGAAACACC.

Note on this clone: The read stops 3 residues short of the end of the CDR3; the missing end is completed from the germline J gene. V is TRBV5-1 and J is TRBJ1-2; 7 nucleotides align to TRBD1. V shed 0 bases and J 4 bases; nucleotides not matched to a gene: 3. The CDR3 is 14 residues long. CDR1 and CDR2 (germline): SGHRS, YFSETQ. The part of the CDR3 DNA that was read is TGCGCCAGCAGCTTGGCCGGGACAGTCTATGGC. It yields the protein CASSLAGTVYG. The whole CDR3 protein reads CASSLAGTVYGYTF. Combining the CDR3 with reference TRBV5-1 and TRBJ1-2 gives the whole variable domain KAGVTQTPRYLIKTRGQQVTLSCSPISGHRSVSWYQQTPGQGLQFLFEYFSETQRNKGNFPGRFSGRQFSNSRSEMNVSTLELGDSALYLCASSLAGTVYGYTFGSGTRLTVV.

Comment on this clone: With the read ending 3 residues before the CDR3 end, the germline J gene is used to fill in that end. This chain uses TRBV6-2 or TRBV6-3 with TRBJ1-1; 11 bases line up with TRBD1. Germline loops: CDR1 MNHEY, CDR2 SVGEGT. The J segment lost 4 bases and the V segment lost 6 bases, leaving 7 bases of the junction unmatched. The CDR3 totals 15 residues. CDR3 DNA (partial): TGTGCCAGCAGACCATTGGGACAGGGGGTCACTGAA. Amino acid sequence: CASRPLGQGVTE. The whole CDR3 protein reads CASRPLGQGVTEAFF.